Shown below are 24 T cell receptor beta chains from a single sample sequenced in a study of CD8 T cells in ankylosing spondylitis. Findings of the study overall: Fewer than ten highly homologous variants made up a TCR beta motif that seemed to typify ankylosing spondylitis blood.

MiXCR, applied by TCRdb to the 5' RACE reads, yields one record per CDR3 protein. The sample holds around 390,000 distinct CDR3 sequences, around 20% seen once. Their recognized antigens are unknown. Sequencing input: blood, either unsorted or a sorted T cell fraction (not recorded which). The receptors originated from a male donor with ankylosing spondylitis.

The chain links TRBV20-1 to TRBJ1-2, with 7 bases aligning to TRBD1. CDR1 DFQATT and CDR2 SNEGSKA come from the germline V gene (reference sequence). CDR3 size: 13 residues. CDR3 DNA: TGCAGGGGGGGACAGAAAATTAACTATGGCTACACCTTC. Residues: CRGGQKINYGYTF.

V gene TRBV18 combines with J gene TRBJ2-7, with 7 bases fitting TRBD2. Germline CDR1 reads KGHSH; CDR2 reads LQKENI. Losses at the gene ends were 1 base for V and 2 bases for J; bases not matched to a gene: 5. This CDR3 has 15 amino acids. This CDR3 is CASSPHGGSPYEQYF. The DNA for the CDR3 is TGTGCCAGCTCACCACACGGCGGGAGCCCCTACGAGCAGTACTTC.

This sequence joins TRBV5-6 and TRBJ1-2, with 11 bases identical to TRBD1. Per germline, CDR1 SGHDT and CDR2 YYEEEE. This CDR3 region has 14 residues. With 7 bases clipped from V and 4 bases from J, the junction kept 6 bases outside the gene matches. The CDR3 region is CASSRTGGVYGYTF. The CDR3 DNA is TGTGCCAGCTCTAGGACAGGGGGCGTCTATGGCTACACCTTC. Variable domain in full (rest from reference TRBV5-6 and TRBJ1-2): DAGVTQSPTHLIKTRGQQVTLRCSPKSGHDTVSWYQQALGQGPQFIFQYYEEEERQRGNFPDRFSGHQFPNYSSELNVNALLLGDSALYLCASSRTGGVYGYTFGSGTRLTVV.

This clonotype was seen a few times. Here the CDR3 DNA reads TGTGCCAGCAGGCCGGGGACAAATTACGAGCAGTACTTC. Protein product: CASRPGTNYEQYF. The J gene is TRBJ2-7, the V gene TRBV12-3 or TRBV12-4, with D possibly being TRBD1 (6 bases). V was shortened by 6 bases and J by 4 bases, with 13 bases between the two germline ends. The CDR3 sequence is 13 residues long.

The gene calls are TRBV10-3 and TRBJ2-2; D is possibly TRBD1 (5 bases). This CDR3 is built from 15 residues. V lost 3 bases and J lost 4, with 12 bases in between. From germline, CDR1 is ENHRY and CDR2 SYGVKD. The CDR3 nucleotides are TGTGCCATCAGTGACGGCAGGGTCCCCACCGGGGAGCTGTTTTTT. This encodes CAISDGRVPTGELFF.

This clonotype was seen ten or more times. The V call is TRBV29-1, the J call TRBJ2-7; TRBD2 aligns across 10 bases. V shed 4 bases, J shed 3 bases, and the junction held 0 bases outside the gene matches. CDR3 length: 12 amino acids. Germline CDR1 is SQVTM and CDR2 is ANQGSEA. CDR3 in amino acids: CSVGTSGYEQYF. In DNA form, the CDR3 reads TGCAGCGTTGGGACTAGCGGCTACGAGCAGTACTTC.

This clonotype was counted many times. The chain has TRBV29-1 and TRBJ2-7, with D unclear. The CDR3 extends over 14 amino acids. With 4 bases removed from V and 0 bases from J, the gap between germline ends came to 13 bases. Germline V lookup: CDR1 SQVTM, CDR2 ANQGSEA. CDR3 loop: CSVAVITASYEQYF. The CDR3 DNA sequence: TGCAGCGTTGCAGTCATTACGGCCTCCTACGAGCAGTACTTC.

The chain couples TRBV12-3 or TRBV12-4 to TRBJ2-1, with 9 bases aligning to TRBD2. This CDR3 comprises 15 residues. Germline trimming cut 6 bases from V and 5 bases from J; bases unmatched to any gene: 8. CDR3 nucleotides: TGTGCCAGCAGGACCCACCTAGCGGGACACAATGAGCAGTTCTTC. As protein: CASRTHLAGHNEQFF.

This clonotype was counted only a few times. The rearrangement uses TRBV24-1 and TRBJ2-3, with 8 bases aligning to TRBD2. This CDR3 region has 16 residues. Germline V lookup: CDR1 KGHDR, CDR2 SFDVKD. Germline trimming cut 5 bases from V and 1 base from J; bases unmatched to any gene: 7. CDR3 protein: CATSGPGGIRTDTQYF. DNA for the CDR3: TGTGCCACCAGTGGACCGGGGGGGATACGCACAGATACGCAGTATTTT.

The V and J genes are TRBV6-1 and TRBJ2-7, with D possibly TRBD2 on 6 matching bases. Looked up from germline, CDR1 is MNHNS and CDR2 is SASEGT. V lost 0 bases, J lost 0 bases, and 9 bases lay in between. CDR3 length equals 15 residues. The CDR3 here is CASSEAPSVSYEQYF. CDR3 sequence (DNA): TGTGCCAGCAGTGAAGCTCCTAGCGTCTCCTACGAGCAGTACTTC.

This clonotype was counted between two and nine times. The rearrangement uses TRBV24-1 and TRBJ2-1; 11 positions match TRBD1. The CDR3 is made up of 16 amino acids. V lost 4 bases, J lost 7 bases, and 8 bases stayed unmatched. In germline, CDR1 is KGHDR, CDR2 SFDVKD. The CDR3 loop is CATSDAGTGGKNEQFF. The CDR3 DNA is TGTGCCACCAGTGACGCCGGGACAGGGGGGAAGAATGAGCAGTTCTTC.

This clonotype was observed a handful of times. The chain joins TRBV7-6 to TRBJ1-3; no reliable D call. The CDR3 runs 16 residues. V was shortened by 3 bases and J by 0 bases, with 12 bases between the two germline ends. CDR1 and CDR2 (germline): SGHVS, FNYEAQ. The CDR3 is CASSLTYSNSGNTIYF. The CDR3 coding sequence is TGTGCCAGCAGCTTGACATATTCAAACTCTGGAAACACCATATATTTT.

The J gene is TRBJ1-4, the V gene TRBV4-3; D is ambiguous. Trimming left V 0 bases short and J 3 bases short, with 14 bases between. Germline V gene data show CDR1 as LGHNA and CDR2 as YSLEER. The CDR3 runs 17 residues. CDR3 in DNA: TGCGCCAGCAGCCAAGAGGCAGTAGGGCGACCTAATGAAAAACTGTTTTTT. It codes for CASSQEAVGRPNEKLFF.

The sample holds a few counts of this clonotype. This chain joins TRBV20-1 and TRBJ2-2, with 9 bases aligning to TRBD1. Per the germline V gene, CDR1 is DFQATT and CDR2 is SNEGSKA (reference sequence). This CDR3 comprises 17 residues. The V segment lost 0 bases and the J segment 4 bases; nucleotides outside the gene matches: 9. Written as DNA, the CDR3 is TGCAGTGCTAGAGAATCAGGACAGGGGCCGGGCACCGGGGAGCTGTTTTTT. This encodes CSARESGQGPGTGELFF.

This clonotype appeared a few times. The chain recombines TRBV27 with TRBJ2-3, with TRBD2 identical over 7 bases. This CDR3 region has 17 residues. Germline CDR1 and CDR2: MNHEY and SMNVEV (reference sequence). Losses at the gene ends were 6 bases for V and 2 bases for J; bases not matched to a gene: 14. DNA of the CDR3: TGTGCCAGCAGCCCGCTCGGGCTAGCGGAGCTCACAGATACGCAGTATTTT. Translated: CASSPLGLAELTDTQYF.

This clonotype was counted a few times. The rearrangement joins TRBV11-1 to TRBJ2-3; 10 nucleotides match TRBD1. The CDR3 totals 18 residues. From germline, CDR1 is SGHAT and CDR2 FQDESV (reference sequence). The V and J ends lost 2 bases and 4 bases, in that order; junction bases with no gene match: 12. CDR3 amino acids: CASSLPGQGLFGPDTQYF. CDR3 coding DNA: TGTGCCAGCAGCTTACCGGGACAGGGGTTGTTTGGACCAGATACGCAGTATTTT.

J is TRBJ2-1 and V is TRBV20-1, with TRBD2 matching over 9 bases. There are 14 residues in the CDR3. Germline V gives CDR1 DFQATT, CDR2 SNEGSKA (reference sequence). Trimming removed 5 bases from V and 0 bases from J; junction bases left unmatched: 2. CDR3 DNA: TGCAGTGCTTATAGCGGGAGCTCCTACAATGAGCAGTTCTTC. It specifies CSAYSGSSYNEQFF.

The V gene is TRBV6-1, the J gene TRBJ2-3; D perhaps matches TRBD2 (5 bases). V lost 5 bases and J 1 base, leaving 16 bases between the germline ends. Germline values: CDR1 MNHNS, CDR2 SASEGT. The CDR3 is 16 residues long. Here the CDR3 reads CASSKPRWTRTDTQYF. In DNA, the CDR3 is TGTGCCAGCAGTAAACCCAGGTGGACTCGCACAGATACGCAGTATTTT.

V is TRBV3-1 and J is TRBJ2-1, with D perhaps matching TRBD2 (6 bases). This CDR3 region has 13 residues. CDR1 and CDR2 (germline): LGHDT, YNNKEL (reference sequence). V shed 0 bases and J shed 7 bases, with 7 bases lying between them. CDR3 nucleotide sequence: TGTGCCAGCAGCCAAGACGGGGGAAATGAGCAGTTCTTC. The encoded protein is CASSQDGGNEQFF.

J is TRBJ2-1 and V is TRBV11-3; possible D gene TRBD2, 6 bases. Looked up from germline, CDR1 is SGHNT and CDR2 is YENEEA. V lost 8 bases, J lost 3 bases, and 20 bases lay in between. CDR3 length: 16 amino acids. The CDR3 reads CASRSSRDFHYNEQFF. CDR3 in DNA: TGTGCCAGCCGCTCCTCCCGGGACTTCCACTACAATGAGCAGTTCTTC.

This clonotype occurred many times. The chain has TRBV5-1 and TRBJ2-2; D unresolved. Germline lookup yields CDR1 SGHRS and CDR2 YFSETQ. The CDR3 sequence is 15 residues long. V was cut by 6 bases and J by 1 base, with 13 bases left in between. CDR3 sequence (DNA): TGCGCCAGCATTCCCGGGTCCATGAACACCGGGGAGCTGTTTTTT. This sequence encodes CASIPGSMNTGELFF.

This clonotype was counted between two and nine times. V gene TRBV29-1 combines with J gene TRBJ1-1, with D possibly TRBD1 on 6 matching bases. The CDR3 runs to 14 residues. V was clipped by 6 bases and J by 0 bases, with 14 bases between them. Germline CDR1 and CDR2: SQVTM and ANQGSEA. The CDR3 nucleotides read TGCAGCGTCTCCAGGACAGTGATGAACACTGAAGCTTTCTTT. It specifies CSVSRTVMNTEAFF.

The chain couples TRBV10-1 to TRBJ2-7; perhaps TRBD1 as D (5 bases). Germline V gene data show CDR1 as WNHNN and CDR2 as SYGVQD (reference sequence). Trimming took 4 bases from V and 3 from J, leaving 13 bases between them. This CDR3 comprises 14 residues. CDR3: CASSGSGHLYEQYF. The DNA for the CDR3 is TGCGCCAGCAGTGGGTCAGGGCATCTCTACGAGCAGTACTTC.

This chain links TRBV2 with TRBJ2-7; 8 bases align to TRBD1. This CDR3 is 15 amino acids long. Trimming cost V 3 bases and J 0 bases; bases outside gene matches: 4. Germline V lookup: CDR1 SNHLY, CDR2 FYNNEI. CDR3 sequence: CASSEDRVSSYEQYF. The DNA for the CDR3 is TGTGCCAGCAGTGAGGACAGGGTGAGCTCCTACGAGCAGTACTTC.